One sample yielded the 32 T cell receptor beta chains listed below, sequenced in a study of T cells after yellow fever vaccination. In TCRdb, the 5' RACE reads were re-called with MiXCR into one record per CDR3 protein. The sample includes hundreds of thousands of distinct CDR3 sequences, around a tenth of them seen just once. Here the sequenced sample was PBMCs, taken on the day of the first yellow fever vaccination. The receptors were sampled from a man aged 18 to 29 who received the YFV17D yellow fever vaccine.

CDR3 amino acids: CASRLNMGTGELFF. The CDR3 nucleotides read TGTGCCAGCCGCCTTAACATGGGCACCGGGGAGCTGTTTTTT. This chain joins TRBV27 and TRBJ2-2, with no clear D. The V gene's germline CDR1 is MNHEY and CDR2 SMNVEV (reference sequence). The CDR3 covers 14 residues. The ends were cut back, 8 bases at V and 4 bases at J, with 14 bases in the middle.

This clonotype was seen many times. The chain joins TRBV10-1 to TRBJ2-1, with 11 nucleotides matching TRBD2. V lost 6 bases to trimming and J lost 4 bases; unmatched junction nucleotides: 5. Germline V CDR1 and CDR2: WNHNN, SYGVQD (reference sequence). CDR3 length: 15 residues. The CDR3 sequence: CASSSGTSGYNEQFF. The CDR3 DNA reads TGCGCCAGCAGCTCCGGGACTAGCGGTTACAATGAGCAGTTCTTC.

The rearrangement links TRBV7-9 to TRBJ1-3, with unresolved D. CDR1 and CDR2 from the germline V gene are SEHNR and FQNEAQ (reference sequence). The CDR3 totals 17 residues. The V end lost 5 bases, the J end lost 4 bases, and 21 bases lay between the germline ends. CDR3 in amino acids: CASSPPERIPAGNTIYF. DNA of the CDR3: TGTGCCAGCAGCCCCCCGGAGCGGATTCCTGCAGGAAACACCATATATTTT.

This chain connects TRBV11-2 to TRBJ2-2; 7 nucleotides line up with TRBD1. The V segment lost 5 bases and the J segment 7 bases; nucleotides outside the gene matches: 10. The CDR3 contains 15 residues. The V gene's germline CDR1 is SGHAT and CDR2 FQNNGV. The CDR3 here is CASSRPRGRIGELFF. The CDR3 DNA sequence: TGTGCCAGCAGCCGCCCCAGGGGGAGAATCGGGGAGCTGTTTTTT.

This clonotype was seen more than once but under ten times. The chain joins TRBV20-1 to TRBJ2-7, with D possibly being TRBD1 or TRBD2 (5 bases each). V was shortened by 5 bases and J by 2 bases, with 13 bases between the two germline ends. This CDR3 region has 13 residues. The germline V gene has CDR1 DFQATT and CDR2 SNEGSKA (reference sequence). CDR3 amino acids: CSARRDGTYEQYF. The CDR3 coding sequence is TGCAGTGCTCGCCGGGACGGCACCTACGAGCAGTACTTC.

This clonotype appeared a few times. The V gene is TRBV7-2, the J gene TRBJ2-5; the D gene could be TRBD1 or TRBD2 (6 bases each). Trimming removed 2 bases at V and 4 bases at J, with 14 bases between. Germline V lookup: CDR1 SGHTA, CDR2 FQGNSA. The CDR3 consists of 15 residues. The chain's CDR3 is CASSLSQGRGETQYF. The CDR3 DNA follows: TGTGCCAGCAGCTTATCCCAGGGGCGGGGAGAGACCCAGTACTTC.

Regarding this clonotype: One end of the junction fails to match germline, which may point to a read error. V is TRBV7-3 and J is TRBJ2-6; no definite D call. The germline CDR1 and CDR2 sequences are SGHTA and FQGTGA. The length of the CDR3 is 15 residues. The CDR3 DNA reads TGTGCCAGCAGCCCACAGAGTTCTGTGGCCAACGTCCTGACTTTC. It is translated as CASSPQSSVANVLTF.

V usage is TRBV6-5 and J usage is TRBJ2-3; 10 bases are a match to TRBD2. The ends lost 4 bases at V and 0 bases at J; junction bases unmatched: 13. Germline CDR1 MNHEY, CDR2 SVGAGI. This CDR3 is built from 19 residues. The CDR3 protein is CASSSKRGGSIRSTDTQYF. The CDR3 DNA reads TGTGCCAGCAGTTCAAAGCGGGGGGGGTCTATCCGAAGCACAGATACGCAGTATTTT.

This clonotype was seen a few times. The chain recombines TRBV12-3 or TRBV12-4 with TRBJ2-6; no clear D. The ends were cut back, 6 bases at V and 0 bases at J, with 6 bases in the middle. CDR3 length equals 14 residues. For the CDR3, the DNA is TGTGCCAGCAGCAGGACCTCTGGGGCCAACGTCCTGACTTTC. It yields the protein CASSRTSGANVLTF.

The chain combines TRBV20-1 with TRBJ2-7; D gene ambiguous. V was cut by 6 bases and J by 1 base, with 10 bases left in between. Germline-derived CDR1 and CDR2 are DFQATT and SNEGSKA (reference sequence). This CDR3 region has 12 residues. The chain's CDR3 is CSAPDGSYEQYV. For the CDR3, the DNA is TGCAGTGCCCCGGACGGATCCTACGAGCAGTACGTC.

J is TRBJ1-4 and V is TRBV5-1, with D perhaps matching TRBD1 (6 bases). The CDR3 totals 16 residues. The germline CDR1 and CDR2 sequences are SGHRS and YFSETQ. With 1 base removed from V and 4 bases from J, the gap between germline ends came to 14 bases. The CDR3 nucleotides are TGCGCCAGCAGCTTGCGGACAGCGATTAATAATGAAAAACTGTTTTTT. Translating it yields CASSLRTAINNEKLFF.

A few counts support this clonotype. The rearrangement uses TRBV3-1 and TRBJ2-7; D may be TRBD1 (6 bases). Germline lookup yields CDR1 LGHDT and CDR2 YNNKEL (reference sequence). Deletions cut 1 base from V and 6 bases from J, with 13 bases between. The CDR3 is 14 residues long. CDR3 region: CASSQGVQGGEQYF. DNA for the CDR3: TGTGCCAGCAGCCAAGGGGTACAGGGCGGCGAGCAGTACTTC.

This clonotype was seen many times. CDR3 sequence: CASSLRTRDSRQYF. In nucleotides, the CDR3 is TGTGCCAGCAGCCTACGAACCCGGGACTCCCGGCAGTACTTC. The rearrangement joins TRBV12-3 or TRBV12-4 to TRBJ2-7; D possibly corresponds to TRBD2 (6 bases). V lost 6 bases and J 9 bases, leaving 21 bases between the germline ends. This CDR3 contains 14 residues.

V and J are TRBV29-1 and TRBJ2-3; the match to TRBD2 covers 8 bases. The V and J ends lost 5 bases and 4 bases, in that order; junction bases with no gene match: 14. CDR3 length: 16 residues. Germline loops: CDR1 SQVTM, CDR2 ANQGSEA. The CDR3 bases are TGCAGCGTTTCCCCTGCGAGCGGGGGTGTCGCAGATACGCAGTATTTT. It yields the protein CSVSPASGGVADTQYF.

The chain combines TRBV5-1 with TRBJ2-3; D gene unclear. The CDR3 consists of 14 residues. Per the germline V gene, CDR1 is SGHRS and CDR2 is YFSETQ. Trimming took off 4 bases at V and 3 bases at J, with 12 bases between the two ends. DNA for the CDR3: TGCGCCAGCAGCCCGAGCCTGGGAACAGATACGCAGTATTTT. Translated, it gives CASSPSLGTDTQYF. The whole variable domain, remainder taken from reference TRBV5-1 and TRBJ2-3, is KAGVTQTPRYLIKTRGQQVTLSCSPISGHRSVSWYQQTPGQGLQFLFEYFSETQRNKGNFPGRFSGRQFSNSRSEMNVSTLELGDSALYLCASSPSLGTDTQYFGPGTRLTVL.

This clonotype was seen only a few times. The genes are TRBV14 and TRBJ2-5; possible D gene TRBD2, 6 bases. Germline V lookup: CDR1 SGHDN, CDR2 FVKESK. This CDR3 is 15 amino acids long. V dropped 3 bases and J dropped 0 bases, with 11 bases sitting between them. Here the CDR3 reads CASSQEGWYQETQYF. CDR3 DNA: TGTGCCAGCAGCCAGGAGGGCTGGTACCAAGAGACCCAGTACTTC.

This clonotype was seen only a few times. The V and J genes are TRBV4-1 and TRBJ1-5; D possibly corresponds to TRBD1 (6 bases). V lost 0 bases, J lost 6 bases, and 12 bases lay in between. Germline CDR1 is MGHRA and CDR2 is YSYEKL. The CDR3 extends over 15 amino acids. CDR3 loop: CASSQDRGRGQPQHF. CDR3 sequence (DNA): TGCGCCAGCAGCCAAGATAGGGGCAGGGGTCAGCCCCAGCATTTT.

This chain links TRBV11-3 with TRBJ2-2; TRBD1 might be the D (5 bases). Germline V gives CDR1 SGHNT, CDR2 YENEEA. The CDR3 is 15 residues long. V dropped 5 bases and J dropped 1 base, with 11 bases sitting between them. In DNA form, the CDR3 reads TGTGCCAGCAGCCGCCAGGGAATGAACACCGGGGAGCTGTTTTTT. The encoded protein is CASSRQGMNTGELFF.

This clonotype appeared many times. The chain combines TRBV7-2 with TRBJ2-7; D is unresolved. The length of the CDR3 is 14 residues. Germline CDR1 SGHTA, CDR2 FQGNSA. V lost 3 bases and J lost 0, with 9 bases in between. CDR3 DNA sequence: TGTGCCAGCAGCTTCGCCCGTAGCTCCTACGAGCAGTACTTC. The encoded protein is CASSFARSSYEQYF.

This clonotype was picked up a small number of times. This rearrangement joins TRBV18 to TRBJ1-5, with a possible D match to TRBD1 (5 bases). CDR3 length equals 15 residues. Germline loops: CDR1 KGHSH, CDR2 LQKENI. The V end lost 0 bases, the J end lost 1 base, and 7 bases lay between the germline ends. In DNA, the CDR3 is TGTGCCAGCTCACCACCAGGGGTGAGCAATCAGCCCCAGCATTTT. It translates to CASSPPGVSNQPQHF. Full variable domain (missing parts from reference TRBV18 and TRBJ1-5): NAGVMQNPRHLVRRRGQEARLRCSPMKGHSHVYWYRQLPEEGLKFMVYLQKENIIDESGMPKERFSAEFPKEGPSILRIQQVVRGDSAAYFCASSPPGVSNQPQHFGDGTRLSIL.

The rearrangement links TRBV7-2 to TRBJ2-7; D tentatively reads TRBD1 or TRBD2 (6 bases each). V was trimmed by 4 bases and J by 9 bases, leaving 16 bases between them. Germline loops: CDR1 SGHTA, CDR2 FQGNSA. This CDR3 contains 13 residues. The CDR3 region has the DNA TGTGCCAGCAGCTCCCACGGGGGCCTGGGGCAGTACGTC. Translated, it gives CASSSHGGLGQYV.

V and J are TRBV7-2 and TRBJ1-5; the D gene is possibly TRBD1 (5 bases). The CDR3 length is 15 residues. With 4 bases removed from V and 3 bases from J, the gap between germline ends came to 13 bases. Germline V CDR1 and CDR2: SGHTA, FQGNSA. This CDR3 is CASSSLGGVNQPQHF. The CDR3 coding sequence is TGTGCCAGCAGCTCCCTCGGGGGTGTCAATCAGCCCCAGCATTTT.

This clonotype was detected ten times or more. The chain recombines TRBV7-2 with TRBJ1-5; the D gene is possibly TRBD1 (5 bases). This CDR3 is 14 amino acids long. Germline CDR1 SGHTA, CDR2 FQGNSA. Trimming removed 5 bases from V and 2 bases from J, with 10 bases in between. The CDR3 bases are TGTGCCAGCAGCCTACAGGATCGCAATCAGCCCCAGCATTTT. Translated: CASSLQDRNQPQHF.

J is TRBJ2-1 and V is TRBV28; unclear D gene. The CDR3 extends over 12 amino acids. The germline V gene encodes CDR1 MDHEN and CDR2 SYDVKM. V shed 10 bases and J shed 5 bases, with 12 bases lying between them. In nucleotides, the CDR3 is TGTGCCACCCACCGGAGTCACAATGAGCAGTTCTTC. Encoded protein: CATHRSHNEQFF.

This clonotype was observed at least ten times. The V call is TRBV5-1, the J call TRBJ2-7; 12 bases match TRBD2. This CDR3 is built from 15 residues. Germline CDR1 and CDR2: SGHRS and YFSETQ. With 0 bases clipped from V and 2 bases from J, the junction kept 0 bases outside the gene matches. CDR3 sequence (DNA): TGCGCCAGCAGCTTGGCTAGCGGGGGGGCCTACGAGCAGTACTTC. This sequence encodes CASSLASGGAYEQYF.

The rearrangement joins TRBV7-3 to TRBJ2-5; TRBD2 aligns across 7 bases. The J segment lost 2 bases and the V segment lost 5 bases, leaving 2 bases of the junction unmatched. The CDR3 runs 13 residues. Per the germline V gene, CDR1 is SGHTA and CDR2 is FQGTGA. The CDR3 bases are TGTGCCAGCAGCCCTAGCGGTCAAGAGACCCAGTACTTC. It is translated as CASSPSGQETQYF.

This clonotype has a handful of counts. The chain employs TRBV7-9 and TRBJ2-7; TRBD1 agrees at 8 bases. The J segment lost 4 bases and the V segment lost 5 bases, leaving 13 bases of the junction unmatched. Germline V CDR1 and CDR2: SEHNR, FQNEAQ (reference sequence). The CDR3 consists of 16 residues. The CDR3 loop reads CASSPTPGRGRYEQYF. The CDR3 coding sequence is TGTGCCAGCAGCCCGACGCCGGGCAGGGGGCGGTACGAGCAGTACTTC.

The J gene is TRBJ2-2, the V gene TRBV29-1; no definite D call. CDR1 and CDR2 (germline): SQVTM, ANQGSEA. This CDR3 is built from 12 residues. The V end was cut by 6 bases, the J end by 6 bases, with 11 bases between. CDR3 bases: TGCAGCGTCCGGCATGGGGCCGGGGAGCTGTTTTTT. It encodes CSVRHGAGELFF.

This chain links TRBV6-6 with TRBJ1-5; D is unclear. Germline V gene sequence: CDR1 MNHNY, CDR2 SVGAGI (reference sequence). The CDR3 contains 13 residues. Deletions cut 6 bases from V and 4 bases from J, with 10 bases between. The CDR3 is CASRITENQPQHF. In DNA, the CDR3 is TGTGCCAGCAGGATCACAGAAAATCAGCCCCAGCATTTT.

This clonotype was detected a few times. This rearrangement joins TRBV6-5 to TRBJ2-1; TRBD2 might be the D (5 bases). The CDR3 covers 14 residues. Germline values: CDR1 MNHEY, CDR2 SVGAGI. V lost 2 bases and J 10 bases, leaving 15 bases between the germline ends. CDR3 sequence (DNA): TGTGCCAGCAGTTACGCCGCGGGCAGCCCCGAGCAGTTCTTC. Amino acid sequence: CASSYAAGSPEQFF.

The rearrangement uses TRBV14 and TRBJ1-6; unclear D gene. The germline V gene has CDR1 SGHDN and CDR2 FVKESK. CDR3 length equals 11 residues. V lost 5 bases to trimming and J lost 12 bases, with 8 bases between them. The CDR3 region is CASSFVGPLHF. The CDR3 bases are TGTGCCAGCAGCTTCGTCGGACCCCTCCACTTT. Looking up the rest from reference TRBV14 and TRBJ1-6 gives the full variable domain: EAGVTQFPSHSVIEKGQTVTLRCDPISGHDNLYWYRRVMGKEIKFLLHFVKESKQDESGMPNNRFLAERTGGTYSTLKVQPAELEDSGVYFCASSFVGPLHFGNGTRLTVT.

Many counts were recorded for this clonotype. The rearrangement uses TRBV12-3 or TRBV12-4 and TRBJ2-1, with 10 nucleotides matching TRBD1. V was clipped by 5 bases and J by 2 bases; unmatched bases: 6. The CDR3 totals 16 residues. CDR3: CASSPNGQGAYNEQFF. The CDR3 DNA follows: TGTGCCAGCAGTCCAAACGGACAGGGGGCCTACAATGAGCAGTTCTTC.